Listed below are T cell receptor beta chains from one sample, sequenced in a study of blood T cell repertoires in COVID-19. Clones were read by immunoSEQ multiplex PCR, and TCRdb kept only the in-frame ones, dropping some. The sample lists about 350,000 clones; approximately 84% were seen once. The sample taken for sequencing was PBMCs or T cells enriched from blood (not recorded which). Receptor source: a woman under 40 who had recovered from COVID-19. CDR3s include the opening cysteine and the closing phenylalanine or tryptophan. The D gene is left open where the match is weak. The size field is filled for only some rows; it gives once, few, many or a size class.

J,size,V,D,DNA,CDR3
TRBJ2-3,.,TRBV9,.,TGTGCCAGCAGCGTAAGACGGGAACGAACAGATACGCAGTATTTT,CASSVRRERTDTQYF
TRBJ2-1,.,TRBV5-6,TRBD2,TGTGCCAGCAGCTTGGAATTTGGGACTAGCGGCTACAATGAGCAGTTCTTC,CASSLEFGTSGYNEQFF
TRBJ1-6,.,TRBV6-5,TRBD1,TGTGCCAGCAGCCTCCGGGACAGGGTCTCACTCCACTTT,CASSLRDRVSLHF
TRBJ1-1,once,TRBV29-1,TRBD1,TGCAGCGGACACAGGGGCGGGGACACTGAAGCTTTCTTT,CSGHRGGDTEAFF
TRBJ2-3,few,TRBV2,TRBD2,TGTGCCAGCAGTGAACCGACTAGCGGGGCAACAGATACGCAGTATTTT,CASSEPTSGATDTQYF
TRBJ2-3,once,TRBV15,.,TGTGCCACCAGCAGGCCTACCACAGATACGCAGTATTTT,CATSRPTTDTQYF
TRBJ1-2,once,TRBV7-9,.,TGTGCCAGCAGCTTAGCCGCGGGCGGGGCGCAAGGATCGGGCTACACCTTC,CASSLAAGGAQGSGYTF
TRBJ2-1,.,TRBV19,.,TGTGCCAGTAGGCGGGGTGATAATGAGCAGTTCTTC,CASRRGDNEQFF
TRBJ1-5,.,TRBV28,TRBD1,TGTGCCAGCAGTGGACAGGGGGCGCACTGGCAGCCCCAGCATTTT,CASSGQGAHWQPQHF
TRBJ2-6,.,TRBV7-2,.,TGTGCCAGCAGCCTGGCCTCTGGGGCCAACGTCCTGACTTTC,CASSLASGANVLTF
TRBJ2-1,.,TRBV5-1,TRBD1,TGCGCCAGCAGCGTCGGCCGGACAGGGAGTAATGAGCAGTTCTTC,CASSVGRTGSNEQFF
TRBJ2-1,.,TRBV11-2,TRBD2,TGTGCCAGCAGCTTAGATCCCCTAGCGGGGGGGAAGAGAGATGAGCAGTTCTTC,CASSLDPLAGGKRDEQFF
TRBJ2-7,.,TRBV5-1,TRBD2,TGCGCCAGCAGCGGCCAGAGCGGGAGCGCCTACGAGCAGTACTTC,CASSGQSGSAYEQYF
TRBJ2-2,.,TRBV5-1,.,TGCGCCAGCAGCTTTCAGGTTACCGGGGAGCTGTTTTTT,CASSFQVTGELFF
TRBJ1-1,.,TRBV6-5,.,TGTGCCAGCGGTAGGGGTTGGGCCACTGAAGCTTTCTTT,CASGRGWATEAFF
TRBJ1-2,.,TRBV29-1,.,TGCAGCGTTGACGGTCGCAGGGAGGCTAACTATGGCTACACCTTC,CSVDGRREANYGYTF
TRBJ2-7,.,TRBV11-2,.,TGTGCCAGCAGCTACGGCTACGAGCAGTACTTC,CASSYGYEQYF
TRBJ2-1,.,TRBV7-2,TRBD2,TGTGCCAGCAGCTCGCGGGGGGTTGGCTACAATGAGCAGTTCTTC,CASSSRGVGYNEQFF
TRBJ2-7,.,TRBV27,TRBD1,TGTGCCAGCAGTGACAGGGTGAACTCCTACGAGCAGTACTTC,CASSDRVNSYEQYF
TRBJ1-1,.,TRBV19,TRBD1,TGTGCCAGTACCGAAAACAGGGGGCGGGACACTGAAGCTTTCTTT,CASTENRGRDTEAFF
TRBJ1-1,once,TRBV10-3,TRBD1,TGTGCCATCAGTGAGTCGTCGACAGGGACTGAAGCTTTCTTT,CAISESSTGTEAFF
TRBJ1-4,.,TRBV4-1,.,TGCGCCAGCAGCCAATCAGTTCTCCAGGGGAAACTGTTTTTT,CASSQSVLQGKLFF
TRBJ1-1,.,TRBV6-5,.,TGTGCCAGCAGTTACTCCGTAGGGGGACGTAGTACTGAAGCTTTCTTT,CASSYSVGGRSTEAFF
TRBJ2-7,.,TRBV7-9,.,TGTGCCAGCAGCGATTATCCCCCACGAGCAGGGGTATTCTACGAGCAGTACTTC,CASSDYPPRAGVFYEQYF
TRBJ1-6,.,TRBV30,TRBD1,TGTGCCTGGAGTGTAAAGGACAGGGGGCTTCTTAGCTCCTATAATTCACCCCTCCACTTT,CAWSVKDRGLLSSYNSPLHF
TRBJ2-2,.,TRBV5-1,.,TGCGCCAGCAGCTTGGGGACTGGGAACACCGGGGAGCTGTTTTTT,CASSLGTGNTGELFF
TRBJ2-7,.,TRBV28,TRBD1,TGTGCCAGCAGTTTATGGGGACAGGGCGCGACCTACGAGCAGTACTTC,CASSLWGQGATYEQYF
TRBJ2-7,.,TRBV2,TRBD2,TGTGCCAGCAGTGAAGGGGGGCTAGCGGGAGGCCCTCCCGACTTC,CASSEGGLAGGPPDF
TRBJ2-7,.,TRBV27,TRBD1,TGTGCCAGCAGTTTCCGTGGGGCAGGGGGCAGATACGAGCAGTACTTC,CASSFRGAGGRYEQYF
TRBJ2-7,.,TRBV19,TRBD2,TGTGCCAGTAGTGCACTAGCGGGAGGGACCTACGAGCAGTACTTC,CASSALAGGTYEQYF
TRBJ2-1,.,TRBV5-1,TRBD2,TGCGCCAGCAGCTTGGGACTAGCGGGGAGGGATGAGCAGTTCTTC,CASSLGLAGRDEQFF
TRBJ1-2,once,TRBV14,.,TGTGCCAGCAGCCAAGATCGACAGGAGATTGCCTATGGCTACACCTTC,CASSQDRQEIAYGYTF
TRBJ2-1,.,TRBV9,TRBD2,TGTGCCAGCAGCGTAGGATCTGGAGCGGGGCTAGATGAGCAGTTCTTC,CASSVGSGAGLDEQFF
TRBJ1-1,.,TRBV18,TRBD1,TGTGCCAGCTCACCAGAGAGGGGGCTAGGGAACACTGAAGCTTTCTTT,CASSPERGLGNTEAFF
TRBJ1-3,.,TRBV18,TRBD1,TGTGCCAGCTCTCAAGGACAGGGCCGAGGAAACACCATATATTTT,CASSQGQGRGNTIYF
TRBJ2-5,.,TRBV7-9,TRBD2,TGTGCCAGCAGCAAACTCGCCGGGACTATTCAAGAGACCCAGTACTTC,CASSKLAGTIQETQYF
TRBJ2-2,.,TRBV19,TRBD1,TGTGCCAGTAGTACTAGTAGACGACAGGGTACCGGGGAGCTGTTTTTT,CASSTSRRQGTGELFF
TRBJ2-7,.,TRBV3-1/TRBV3-2,TRBD2,TGTGCCAGCAGCCAAGGATCCCGAACTAGCGCCTACGAGCAGTACTTC,CASSQGSRTSAYEQYF
TRBJ1-1,once,TRBV2,.,TGTGCCAGCAGCTGGACAGCTACGGATTCCATGAACACTGAAGCTTTCTTT,CASSWTATDSMNTEAFF